This entry describes one T cell receptor beta chain. No antigen is known for it. The sample comes from a study of T cells in Graves' hyperthyroidism and ophthalmopathy. Background on the study: Peripheral blood was acquired at first diagnosis, ahead of any therapy whatsoever. Points from the study as a whole: Clonotypes that were expanded in thyroid above 0.001 mostly appeared in blood too.

With duration under 3 months, ophthalmopathy was active: Clinical Activity Score at least 3, NOSPECS at least 4. Exclusions: uncontrolled infection, other autoimmune disease, pregnancy, lactation. Trimming at V came to 1 base and at J to 3 bases, leaving 4 bases not matched to a gene. Per the germline V gene, CDR1 is DFQATT and CDR2 is SNEGSKA (reference sequence). CDR3 size: 14 residues. RNA transcripts were the template for amplifying TCR beta CDR3 regions. During a first-round RT-PCR of the TCR CDR3, the HTBI primer set was used. TCRdb reanalysed the multiplex PCR reads using MiXCR and keeps one entry per CDR3 protein. The sample has 360,000 or so distinct CDR3 sequences, about a sixth seen once.

This sequence joins TRBV20-1 and TRBJ2-7, with 9 bases lining up with TRBD1. Sequencing was performed on blood. The TCR originated in a woman between 40 and 55 years old with Graves' ophthalmopathy. For the CDR3, the DNA is TGCAGTGCTAGAGCCGGGACAGGGTACTACGAGCAGTACTTC. Translating it yields CSARAGTGYYEQYF.